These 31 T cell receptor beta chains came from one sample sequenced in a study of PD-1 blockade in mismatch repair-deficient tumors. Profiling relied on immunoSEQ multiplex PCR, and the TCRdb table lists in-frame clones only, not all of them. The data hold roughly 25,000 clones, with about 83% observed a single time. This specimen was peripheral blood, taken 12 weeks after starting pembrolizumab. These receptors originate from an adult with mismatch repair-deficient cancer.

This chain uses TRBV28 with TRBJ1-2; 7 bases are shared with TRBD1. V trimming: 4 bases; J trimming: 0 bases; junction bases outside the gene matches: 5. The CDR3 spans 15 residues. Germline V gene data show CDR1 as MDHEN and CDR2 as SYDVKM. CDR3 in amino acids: CASSSGQASNYGYTF. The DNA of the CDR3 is TGTGCCAGCAGTTCCGGACAGGCCTCTAACTATGGCTACACCTTC.

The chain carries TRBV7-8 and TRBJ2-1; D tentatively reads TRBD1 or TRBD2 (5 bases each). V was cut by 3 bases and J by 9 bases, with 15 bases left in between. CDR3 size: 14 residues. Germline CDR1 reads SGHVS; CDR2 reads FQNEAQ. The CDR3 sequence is CASSFGRGRLEQFF. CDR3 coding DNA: TGTGCCAGCAGCTTTGGCCGGGGCCGACTTGAGCAGTTCTTC.

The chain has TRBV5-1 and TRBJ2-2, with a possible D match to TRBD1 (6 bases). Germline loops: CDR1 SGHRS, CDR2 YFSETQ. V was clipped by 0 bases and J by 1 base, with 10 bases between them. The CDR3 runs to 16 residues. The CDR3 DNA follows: TGCGCCAGCAGCTTGGTAACAGGGTGGAACACCGGGGAGCTGTTTTTT. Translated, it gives CASSLVTGWNTGELFF.

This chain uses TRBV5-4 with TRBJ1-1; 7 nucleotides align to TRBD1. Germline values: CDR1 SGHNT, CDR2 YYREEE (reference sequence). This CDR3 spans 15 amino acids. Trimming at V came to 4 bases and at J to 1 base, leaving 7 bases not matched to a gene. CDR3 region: CASSQRTGQNTEAFF. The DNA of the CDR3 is TGTGCCAGCAGCCAGAGGACAGGACAGAACACTGAAGCTTTCTTT.

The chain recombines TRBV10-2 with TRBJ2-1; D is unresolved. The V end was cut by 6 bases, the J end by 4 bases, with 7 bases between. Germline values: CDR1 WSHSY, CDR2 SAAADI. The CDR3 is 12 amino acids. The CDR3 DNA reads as TGCGCCAGCAGACGGCTATACAATGAGCAGTTCTTC. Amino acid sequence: CASRRLYNEQFF.

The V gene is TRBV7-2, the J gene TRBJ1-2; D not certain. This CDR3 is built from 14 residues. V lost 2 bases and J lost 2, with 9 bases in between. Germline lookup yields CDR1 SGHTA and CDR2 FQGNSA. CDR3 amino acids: CASSLSVVNYGYTF. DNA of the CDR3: TGTGCCAGCAGCTTATCGGTAGTAAACTATGGCTACACCTTC. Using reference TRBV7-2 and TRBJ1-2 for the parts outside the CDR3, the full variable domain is GAGVSQSPSNKVTEKGKDVELRCDPISGHTALYWYRQSLGQGLEFLIYFQGNSAPDKSGLPSDRFSAERTGGSVSTLTIQRTQQEDSAVYLCASSLSVVNYGYTFGSGTRLTVV.

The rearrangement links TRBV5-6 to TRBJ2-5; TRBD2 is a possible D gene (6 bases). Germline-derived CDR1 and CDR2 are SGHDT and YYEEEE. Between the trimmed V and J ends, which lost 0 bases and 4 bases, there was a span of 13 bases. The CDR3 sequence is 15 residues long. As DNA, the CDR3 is TGTGCCAGCAGCTTGGTCGGGGGAGGTGGAGAGACCCAGTACTTC. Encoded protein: CASSLVGGGGETQYF.

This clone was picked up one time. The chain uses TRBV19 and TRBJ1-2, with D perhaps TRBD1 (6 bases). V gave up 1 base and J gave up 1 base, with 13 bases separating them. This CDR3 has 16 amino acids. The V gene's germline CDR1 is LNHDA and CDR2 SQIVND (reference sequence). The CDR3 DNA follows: TGTGCCAGTAGTATAGGGATACAGGGATTTAACTATGGCTACACCTTC. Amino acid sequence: CASSIGIQGFNYGYTF.

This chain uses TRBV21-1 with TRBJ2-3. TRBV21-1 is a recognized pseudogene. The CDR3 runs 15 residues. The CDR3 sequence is CASSEKDGYTDTQYF. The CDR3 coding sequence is TGTGCCAGCAGCGAAAAGGACGGATACACAGATACGCAGTATTTT.

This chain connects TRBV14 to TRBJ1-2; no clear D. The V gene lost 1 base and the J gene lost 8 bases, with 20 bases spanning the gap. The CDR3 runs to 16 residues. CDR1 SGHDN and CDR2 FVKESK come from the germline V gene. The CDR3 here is CASSQVEKGGSRGYTF. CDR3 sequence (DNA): TGTGCCAGCAGCCAAGTCGAAAAGGGAGGATCTCGGGGCTACACCTTC. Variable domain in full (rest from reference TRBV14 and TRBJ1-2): EAGVTQFPSHSVIEKGQTVTLRCDPISGHDNLYWYRRVMGKEIKFLLHFVKESKQDESGMPNNRFLAERTGGTYSTLKVQPAELEDSGVYFCASSQVEKGGSRGYTFGSGTRLTVV.

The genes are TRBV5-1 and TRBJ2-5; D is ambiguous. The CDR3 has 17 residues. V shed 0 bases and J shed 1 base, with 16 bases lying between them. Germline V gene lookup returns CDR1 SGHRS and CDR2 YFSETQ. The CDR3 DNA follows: TGCGCCAGCAGCTTGGGAGCAGATATTTTTACCCAAGAGACCCAGTACTTC. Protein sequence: CASSLGADIFTQETQYF.

The DNA for the CDR3 is TGCGCCAGCAGCCAAGATCAGGAGGGTTACAATGAGCAGTTCTTC. Amino acids: CASSQDQEGYNEQFF. The V and J genes are TRBV4-3 and TRBJ2-1; D perhaps matches TRBD2 (6 bases). Trimming left V 0 bases short and J 4 bases short, with 10 bases between. This CDR3 is 15 amino acids long. CDR1 and CDR2 from the germline V gene are LGHNA and YSLEER.

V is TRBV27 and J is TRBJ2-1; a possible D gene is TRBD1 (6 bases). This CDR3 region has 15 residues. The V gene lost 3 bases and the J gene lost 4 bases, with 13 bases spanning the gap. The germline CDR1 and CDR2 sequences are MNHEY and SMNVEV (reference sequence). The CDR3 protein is CASSFGTTAYNEQFF. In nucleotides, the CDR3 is TGTGCCAGCAGTTTCGGGACAACGGCTTACAATGAGCAGTTCTTC.

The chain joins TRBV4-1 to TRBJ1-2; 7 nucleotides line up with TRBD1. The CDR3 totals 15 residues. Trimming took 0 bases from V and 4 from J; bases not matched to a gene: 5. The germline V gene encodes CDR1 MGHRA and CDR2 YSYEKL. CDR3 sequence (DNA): TGCGCCAGCAGCCAAGATCACGGGACAGCCTATGGCTACACCTTC. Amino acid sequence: CASSQDHGTAYGYTF.

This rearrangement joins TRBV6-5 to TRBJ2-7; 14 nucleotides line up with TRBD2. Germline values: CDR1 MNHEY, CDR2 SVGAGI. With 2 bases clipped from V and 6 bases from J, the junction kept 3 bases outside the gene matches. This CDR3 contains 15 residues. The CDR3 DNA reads TGTGCCAGCAGTTACGGGGGACTAGCGGGAGCCGAGCAGTACTTC. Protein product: CASSYGGLAGAEQYF.

CDR3 in amino acids: CASSFPGRLPTDTQYF. The CDR3, as DNA: TGTGCCAGCAGCTTCCCGGGGAGGCTCCCCACAGATACGCAGTATTTT. The V and J genes are TRBV7-9 and TRBJ2-3; a possible D gene is TRBD2 (6 bases). The V end was cut by 3 bases, the J end by 2 bases, with 15 bases between. The V gene's germline CDR1 is SEHNR and CDR2 FQNEAQ (reference sequence). The CDR3 spans 16 residues.

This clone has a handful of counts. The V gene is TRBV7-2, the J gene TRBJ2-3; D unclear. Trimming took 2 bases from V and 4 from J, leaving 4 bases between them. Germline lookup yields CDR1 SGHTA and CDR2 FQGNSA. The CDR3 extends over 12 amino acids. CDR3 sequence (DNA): TGTGCCAGCAGCTTATGGGCAGATACGCAGTATTTT. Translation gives CASSLWADTQYF.

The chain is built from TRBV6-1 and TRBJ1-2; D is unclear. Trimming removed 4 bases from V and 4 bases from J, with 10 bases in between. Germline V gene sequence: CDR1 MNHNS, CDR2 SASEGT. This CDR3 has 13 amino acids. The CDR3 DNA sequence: TGTGCCAGCAGTGGGGCGCTCGGCTATGGCTACACCTTC. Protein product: CASSGALGYGYTF.

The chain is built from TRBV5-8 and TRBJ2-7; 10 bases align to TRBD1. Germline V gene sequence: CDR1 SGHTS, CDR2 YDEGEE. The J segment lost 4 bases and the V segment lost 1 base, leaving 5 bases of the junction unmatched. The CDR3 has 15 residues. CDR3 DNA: TGTGCCAGCAGCTTGTCAGGGACAGGGGTGTACGAGCAGTACTTC. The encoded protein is CASSLSGTGVYEQYF.

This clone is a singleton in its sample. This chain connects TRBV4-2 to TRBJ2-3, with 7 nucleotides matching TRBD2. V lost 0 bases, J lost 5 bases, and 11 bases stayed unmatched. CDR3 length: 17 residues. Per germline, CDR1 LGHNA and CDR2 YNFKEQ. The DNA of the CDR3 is TGTGCCAGCAGCCAAGATCCCCTGCGGGAGTGGGTAGATACGCAGTATTTT. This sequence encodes CASSQDPLREWVDTQYF.

This CDR3 is CASSLSGHNEQFF. CDR3 sequence (DNA): TGTGCCAGCAGCTTATCCGGCCACAATGAGCAGTTCTTC. The chain joins TRBV7-3 to TRBJ2-1; the D is unclear. Germline CDR1 SGHTA, CDR2 FQGTGA. The CDR3 covers 13 residues. V lost 2 bases, J lost 5 bases, and 7 bases lay in between.

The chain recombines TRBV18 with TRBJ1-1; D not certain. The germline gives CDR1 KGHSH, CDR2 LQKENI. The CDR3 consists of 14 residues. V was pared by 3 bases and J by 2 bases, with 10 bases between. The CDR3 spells CASSPAAYNTEAFF. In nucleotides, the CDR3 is TGTGCCAGCTCACCGGCGGCCTACAACACTGAAGCTTTCTTT.

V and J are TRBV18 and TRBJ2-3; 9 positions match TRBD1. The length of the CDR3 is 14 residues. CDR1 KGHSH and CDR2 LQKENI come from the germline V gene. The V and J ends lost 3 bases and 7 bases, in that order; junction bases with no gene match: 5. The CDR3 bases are TGTGCCAGCTCACCCGGGACAGGGAGAAATACGCAGTATTTT. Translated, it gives CASSPGTGRNTQYF. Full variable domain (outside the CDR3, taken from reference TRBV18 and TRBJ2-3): NAGVMQNPRHLVRRRGQEARLRCSPMKGHSHVYWYRQLPEEGLKFMVYLQKENIIDESGMPKERFSAEFPKEGPSILRIQQVVRGDSAAYFCASSPGTGRNTQYFGPGTRLTVL.

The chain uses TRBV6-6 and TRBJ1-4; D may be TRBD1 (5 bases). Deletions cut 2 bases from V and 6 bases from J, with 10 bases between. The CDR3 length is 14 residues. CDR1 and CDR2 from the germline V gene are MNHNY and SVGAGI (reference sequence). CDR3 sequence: CASSYLGTDEKLFF. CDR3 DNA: TGTGCCAGCAGTTACCTCGGGACGGATGAAAAACTGTTTTTT.

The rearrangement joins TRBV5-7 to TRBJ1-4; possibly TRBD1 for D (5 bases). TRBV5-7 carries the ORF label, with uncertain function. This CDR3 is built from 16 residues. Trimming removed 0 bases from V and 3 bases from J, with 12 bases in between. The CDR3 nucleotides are TGTGCCAGCAGCTTGGGGGGTCGGGGGTCTAATGAAAAACTGTTTTTT. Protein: CASSLGGRGSNEKLFF.

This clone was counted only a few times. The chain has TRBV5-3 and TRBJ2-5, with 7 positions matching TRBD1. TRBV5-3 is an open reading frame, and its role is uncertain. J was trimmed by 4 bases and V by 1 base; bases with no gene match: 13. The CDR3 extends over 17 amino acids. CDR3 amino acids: CARSLSQRTGSRETQYF. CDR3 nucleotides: TGTGCCAGAAGCTTGAGCCAAAGGACAGGCTCCAGAGAGACCCAGTACTTC.

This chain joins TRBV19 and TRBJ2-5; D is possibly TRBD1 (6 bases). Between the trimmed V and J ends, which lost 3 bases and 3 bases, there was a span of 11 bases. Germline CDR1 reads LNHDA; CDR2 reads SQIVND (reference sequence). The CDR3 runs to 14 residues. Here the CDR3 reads CASSIPDRKETQYF. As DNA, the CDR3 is TGTGCCAGTAGTATTCCCGACAGGAAAGAGACCCAGTACTTC.

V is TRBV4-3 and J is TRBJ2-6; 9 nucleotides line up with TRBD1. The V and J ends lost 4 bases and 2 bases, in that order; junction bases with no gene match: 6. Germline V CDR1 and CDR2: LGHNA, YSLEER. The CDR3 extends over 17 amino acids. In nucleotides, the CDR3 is TGCGCCAGCAGCCTAGGGACAGGGAAGGCTGGGGCCAACGTCCTGACTTTC. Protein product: CASSLGTGKAGANVLTF.

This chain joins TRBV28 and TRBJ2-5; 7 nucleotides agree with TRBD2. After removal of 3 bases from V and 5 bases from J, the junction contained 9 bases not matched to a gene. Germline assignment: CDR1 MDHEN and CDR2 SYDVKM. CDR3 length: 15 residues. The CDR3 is CASSFTSDPPETQYF. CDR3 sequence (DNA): TGTGCCAGCAGTTTCACTAGCGATCCCCCGGAGACCCAGTACTTC.

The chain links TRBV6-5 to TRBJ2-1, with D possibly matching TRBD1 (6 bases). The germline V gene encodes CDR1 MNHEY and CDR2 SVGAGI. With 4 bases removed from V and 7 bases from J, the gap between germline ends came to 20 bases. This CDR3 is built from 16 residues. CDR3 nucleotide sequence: TGTGCCAGCAGTTCTTTCGCAGGGGTGTTCGGAAATGAGCAGTTCTTC. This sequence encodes CASSSFAGVFGNEQFF.

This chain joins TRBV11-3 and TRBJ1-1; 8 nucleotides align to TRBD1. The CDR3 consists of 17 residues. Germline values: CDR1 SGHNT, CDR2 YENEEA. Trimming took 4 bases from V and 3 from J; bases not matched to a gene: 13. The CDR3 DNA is TGTGCCAGCAGCTATCCAGGGGGCCCTACCCTTGACACTGAAGCTTTCTTT. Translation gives CASSYPGGPTLDTEAFF.